Described below is a single TCR beta chain sequence and its context. This specimen comes from a study of T cell repertoires in ileal Crohn's disease. Study at large: About half of patients got postoperative therapy: about ten thiopurines, approximately 18 anti-TNF.

Specified time point: neoterminal ileum biopsy at postoperative endoscopy, about 6 months after surgery. Clones were read by immunoSEQ multiplex PCR, and TCRdb kept only the in-frame ones, dropping some. The data show some 9,200 clones, 65% to 80% seen once. Sequencing was carried out using ileal tissue. The source of this sequence is an adult with Crohn's disease.

The CDR3 here is CASSIHRDRDYEQYF. CDR3 DNA: TGTGCCAGCAGCATCCATCGAGACAGGGATTACGAGCAGTACTTC. The J gene is TRBJ2-7, the V gene TRBV6-1, with 7 positions matching TRBD1. V was pared by 6 bases and J by 4 bases, with 12 bases of the junction left unmatched. The CDR3 loop spans 15 amino acids. Germline V gene lookup returns CDR1 MNHNS and CDR2 SASEGT.